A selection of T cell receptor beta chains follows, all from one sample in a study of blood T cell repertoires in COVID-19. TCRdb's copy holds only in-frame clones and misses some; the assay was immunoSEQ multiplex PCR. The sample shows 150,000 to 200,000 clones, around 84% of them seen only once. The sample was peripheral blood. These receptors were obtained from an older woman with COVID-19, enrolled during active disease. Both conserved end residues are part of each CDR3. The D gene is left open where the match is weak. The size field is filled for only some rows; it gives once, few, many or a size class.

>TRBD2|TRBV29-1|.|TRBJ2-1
CSVEGTSGSSYNEQFF
TGCAGCGTTGAAGGGACTAGCGGGAGCTCCTACAATGAGCAGTTCTTC
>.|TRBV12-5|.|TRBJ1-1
CASGLVRGGLNTEAFF
TGTGCTAGTGGTTTGGTACGGGGGGGGCTGAACACTGAAGCTTTCTTT
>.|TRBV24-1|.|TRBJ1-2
CATSDLSHGYTF
TGTGCCACCAGTGATTTGTCTCATGGCTACACCTTC
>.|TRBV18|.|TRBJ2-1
CASSRFEGSYNEQFF
TGTGCCAGCTCACGGTTTGAGGGCTCCTACAATGAGCAGTTCTTC
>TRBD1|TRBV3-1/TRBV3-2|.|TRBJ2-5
CASSLLRDRGFQETQYF
TGTGCCAGCAGCCTTCTCCGGGACAGGGGTTTCCAAGAGACCCAGTACTTC
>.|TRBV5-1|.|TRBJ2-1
CASSSGSYNEQFF
TGCGCCAGCAGCTCGGGGTCCTACAATGAGCAGTTCTTC
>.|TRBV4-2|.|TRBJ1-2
CASSPWASGGYTF
TGTGCCAGCAGCCCTTGGGCATCGGGGGGCTACACCTTC
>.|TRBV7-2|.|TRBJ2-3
CATSKQGTDTQYF
TGTGCCACGAGCAAACAGGGCACAGATACGCAGTATTTT
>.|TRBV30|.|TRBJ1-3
CAWSGNSGNTIYF
TGTGCCTGGAGCGGGAATTCTGGAAACACCATATATTTT
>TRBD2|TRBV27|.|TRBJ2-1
CASRSGTSGSNNEQFF
TGTGCCAGCAGGAGTGGGACTAGCGGGAGCAACAATGAGCAGTTCTTC
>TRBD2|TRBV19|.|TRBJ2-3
CASSLKEAGGDTQYF
TGTGCCAGTAGCCTTAAGGAGGCGGGGGGAGATACGCAGTATTTT
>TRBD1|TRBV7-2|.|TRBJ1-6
CASSPGQPNSPLHF
TGTGCCAGCAGTCCGGGACAGCCAAATTCACCCCTCCACTTT
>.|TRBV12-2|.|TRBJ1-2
CASRTRGGCGYTF
TGTGCAAGTCGTACTCGGGGGGGCTGTGGCTACACCTTC
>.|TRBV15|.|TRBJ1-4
CATSRDVRGDEKLFF
TGTGCCACCAGCAGAGATGTGCGGGGCGATGAAAAACTGTTTTTT
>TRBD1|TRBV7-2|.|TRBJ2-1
CASSLAQGGYNEQFF
TGTGCCAGCAGCTTAGCACAGGGGGGTTACAATGAGCAGTTCTTC
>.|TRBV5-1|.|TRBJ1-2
CASSLAGDGYTF
TGCGCCAGCAGCTTGGCCGGGGATGGCTACACATTC
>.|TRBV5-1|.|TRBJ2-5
CASSLVGREETQYF
TGCGCCAGCAGCTTGGTGGGCAGAGAAGAGACCCAGTACTTC
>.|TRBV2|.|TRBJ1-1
CASGHPEAFF
TGTGCCAGCGGGCACCCCGAAGCTTTCTTT
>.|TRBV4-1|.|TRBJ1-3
CASSLETSQRGNTIYF
TGCGCCAGCAGCCTAGAGACCTCTCAGAGGGGAAACACCATATATTTT
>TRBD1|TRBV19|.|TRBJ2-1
CASSTGQGYNEQFF
TGTGCCAGTAGTACAGGACAGGGTTACAATGAGCAGTTCTTC
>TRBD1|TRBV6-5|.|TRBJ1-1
CASSLAGGPTGAFF
TGTGCCAGCAGTTTAGCAGGGGGCCCGACGGGGGCTTTCTTT
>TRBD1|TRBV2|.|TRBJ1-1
CASSFGTGDKAFF
TGTGCCAGCAGTTTCGGGACAGGGGACAAAGCTTTCTTT
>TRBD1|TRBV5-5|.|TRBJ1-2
CASSPSIGTGGSYGYTF
TGTGCCAGCAGCCCCTCAATCGGGACAGGGGGAAGCTATGGCTACACCTTC
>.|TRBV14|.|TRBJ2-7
CASSHFGGRIYEQYF
TGTGCCAGCAGCCACTTCGGGGGAAGGATTTACGAGCAGTACTTC
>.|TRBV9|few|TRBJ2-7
CASSPRLGIYEQYF
TGTGCCAGCAGCCCCCGACTAGGAATATACGAGCAGTACTTC
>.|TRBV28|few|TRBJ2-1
CAENSTVCGRSEQFF
TGTGCCGAAAATTCGACAGTCTGCGGACGAAGTGAGCAGTTCTTC
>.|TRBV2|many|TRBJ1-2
CASSESGRF
TGTGCCAGCAGTGAAAGCGGAAGGTTC
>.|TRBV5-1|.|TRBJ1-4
CASSGSGGQGEKLFF
TGCGCCAGCAGCGGCAGCGGGGGACAAGGTGAAAAACTGTTTTTT
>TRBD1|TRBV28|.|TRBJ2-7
CASSSPGQGAGRREQYF
TGTGCCAGCAGTTCACCGGGACAGGGGGCTGGACGCCGCGAGCAGTACTTC
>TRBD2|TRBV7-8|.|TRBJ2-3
CASSPDLAGGTDTQYF
TGTGCCAGCAGCCCGGACTTAGCGGGAGGCACAGATACGCAGTATTTT
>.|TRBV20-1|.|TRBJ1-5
CSASGRQRSNQPQHF
TGCAGTGCTAGTGGTCGGCAGAGGAGCAATCAGCCCCAGCATTTT
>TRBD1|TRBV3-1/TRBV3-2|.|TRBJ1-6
CASSQVGGTGVNSPLHF
TGTGCCAGCAGCCAAGTAGGGGGGACAGGGGTTAATTCACCCCTCCACTTT
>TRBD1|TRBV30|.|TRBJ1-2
CAWSDRGHGYGYTF
TGTGCCTGGAGTGACAGGGGGCACGGGTATGGCTACACCTTC
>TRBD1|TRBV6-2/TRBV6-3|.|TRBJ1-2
CASSRMDRDYGYTF
TGTGCCAGCAGTCGCATGGACAGGGACTATGGCTACACCTTC
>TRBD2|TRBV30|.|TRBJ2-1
CAWQLAGAYNEQFF
TGTGCCTGGCAACTAGCGGGAGCCTACAATGAGCAGTTCTTC
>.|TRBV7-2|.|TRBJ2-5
CASSTRRGAETQYF
TGTGCCAGCAGCACAAGACGGGGGGCAGAGACCCAGTACTTC
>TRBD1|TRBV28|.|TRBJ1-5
CASLQGMRYSNQPQHF
TGTGCCAGCTTACAGGGGATGAGGTATAGCAATCAGCCCCAGCATTTT
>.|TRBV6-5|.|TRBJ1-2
CASRTATLYTF
TGTGCCAGCAGGACAGCTACTCTCTACACCTTC
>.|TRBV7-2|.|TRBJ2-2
CASSLVSRVNTGELFF
TGTGCCAGCAGCTTAGTAAGCAGGGTGAACACCGGGGAGCTGTTTTTT
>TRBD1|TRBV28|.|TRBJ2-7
CASSLPQGGPYEQYF
TGTGCCAGCAGCCTCCCACAGGGGGGCCCCTACGAGCAGTACTTC
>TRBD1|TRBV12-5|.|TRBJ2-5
CASGRGQGVQETQYF
TGTGCTAGTGGAAGGGGACAGGGGGTCCAAGAGACCCAGTACTTC
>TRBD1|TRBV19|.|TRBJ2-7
CASSQKQGNHEQYF
TGTGCCAGTAGTCAAAAACAGGGGAACCACGAGCAGTACTTC
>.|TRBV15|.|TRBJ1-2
CATSRPSARGSYGYTF
TGTGCCACCAGCAGACCCTCCGCCAGGGGCAGCTATGGCTACACCTTC
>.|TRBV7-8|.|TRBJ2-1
CASSLVPSREQFF
TGTGCCAGCAGCTTAGTACCGTCGCGAGAGCAGTTCTTC
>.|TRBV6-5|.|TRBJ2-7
CASSQAGVSSYEQYF
TGTGCCAGCTCCCAGGCAGGGGTATCTTCCTACGAGCAGTACTTC
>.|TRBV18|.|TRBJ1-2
CASSPPDSYGYTF
TGTGCCAGCTCACCCCCGGACAGCTATGGCTACACCTTC
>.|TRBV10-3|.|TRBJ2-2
CAISKTDNTGELFF
TGTGCCATCAGCAAAACAGACAACACCGGGGAGCTGTTTTTT
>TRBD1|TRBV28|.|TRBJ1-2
CASRDRVNYGYTF
TGTGCCAGCAGGGACAGGGTTAACTATGGCTACACCTTC
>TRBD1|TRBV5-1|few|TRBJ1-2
CASSLTDRTGGYTF
TGCGCCAGCAGCTTGACGGACAGGACCGGTGGCTACACCTTC
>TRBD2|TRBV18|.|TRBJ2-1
CASSPPDAGTSAWREQFF
TGTGCCAGCTCACCACCGGATGCCGGGACTAGCGCTTGGAGGGAGCAGTTCTTC
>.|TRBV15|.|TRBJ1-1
CATREGGMNTEAFF
TGTGCCACCAGAGAGGGCGGGATGAACACTGAAGCTTTCTTT
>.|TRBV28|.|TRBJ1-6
CASSRDKTGNSPLHF
TGTGCCAGCAGTCGGGACAAAACGGGGAATTCACCCCTCCACTTT
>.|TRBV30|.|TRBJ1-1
CAWNVWGEVSTEAFF
TGTGCCTGGAACGTCTGGGGGGAAGTCAGCACTGAAGCTTTCTTT
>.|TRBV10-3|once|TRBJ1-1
CAISVTDSTEAFF
TGTGCCATCAGTGTAACTGATTCTACTGAAGCTTTCTTT